The 31 T cell receptor beta chains below were found in one sample sequenced in a study of T cells in Graves' hyperthyroidism and ophthalmopathy. Amplification of TCR beta CDR3 regions used RNA as the template. RT-PCR in the first round (using the HTBI primer set) targeted the TCR CDR3. Using its own MiXCR run on the multiplex PCR reads, TCRdb lists one record per CDR3 protein. The sample has over 450,000 distinct CDR3 sequences, approximately 17% seen once. The specimen sequenced was blood. The source is a woman aged 18-29 years with Graves' ophthalmopathy.

The chain recombines TRBV27 with TRBJ2-3; 9 bases are shared with TRBD2. The trim removed 5 bases at V and 2 bases at J, leaving 8 bases unmatched. Germline V gene sequence: CDR1 MNHEY, CDR2 SMNVEV (reference sequence). This CDR3 contains 16 residues. The CDR3 DNA reads as TGTGCCAGCAGTCTGCTAGCGGGGAGCCTCACAGATACGCAGTATTTT. Amino acid sequence: CASSLLAGSLTDTQYF.

A note on this clonotype: A much bigger clone sits one base away, suggesting this may be a read error. This chain joins TRBV12-3 or TRBV12-4 and TRBJ2-7; TRBD1 matches 12 bases. The CDR3 has 16 residues. The DNA of the CDR3 is TGTGCCAGCAGTCCGCGGGACAGGGGGCCTTCCTACGAGCAGCACTTC. The encoded protein is CASSPRDRGPSYEQHF.

CDR3 in amino acids: CASSFNAGGTSYEQYF. Written as DNA, the CDR3 is TGTGCCAGCAGTTTTAACGCAGGGGGGACCTCCTACGAGCAGTACTTC. J is TRBJ2-7 and V is TRBV28; TRBD1 is a possible D gene (7 bases). CDR3 length: 16 amino acids. CDR1 MDHEN and CDR2 SYDVKM come from the germline V gene. Trimming pared 3 bases from V and 0 bases from J, leaving 15 bases between.

This clonotype has a handful of counts. The J gene is TRBJ2-7, the V gene TRBV29-1, with D tentatively TRBD1 (5 bases). The CDR3 is 14 amino acids. Germline V CDR1 and CDR2: SQVTM, ANQGSEA. Trimming pared 0 bases from V and 2 bases from J, leaving 11 bases between. CDR3 bases: TGCAGCGTTGAAGAACCGACAGAGACCTACGAGCAGTACTTC. This codes for CSVEEPTETYEQYF.

This clonotype was counted a few times. J is TRBJ1-1 and V is TRBV19; perhaps TRBD1 as D (6 bases). The length of the CDR3 is 13 residues. Deletions cut 5 bases from V and 10 bases from J, with 17 bases between. CDR1 LNHDA and CDR2 SQIVND come from the germline V gene (reference sequence). CDR3 sequence reads: CASSPDDRFAAFF. The DNA for the CDR3 is TGTGCCAGTAGTCCCGACGACAGGTTTGCAGCTTTCTTT.

The chain links TRBV6-1 to TRBJ2-5; weak D call: TRBD2 (5 bases). Per germline, CDR1 MNHNS and CDR2 SASEGT. This CDR3 has 16 amino acids. Between the trimmed V and J ends, which lost 3 bases and 5 bases, there was a span of 19 bases. CDR3 residues: CASSEFDYITGETQYF. DNA for the CDR3: TGTGCCAGCAGTGAGTTCGACTACATAACGGGGGAGACCCAGTACTTC.

CDR3 coding DNA: TGTGCCAGCAGTCCCGTTCCCGGACTAGCGGGGAACACCGGGGAGCTGTTTTTT. This codes for CASSPVPGLAGNTGELFF. The J gene is TRBJ2-2, the V gene TRBV27; TRBD2 agrees at 11 bases. The CDR3 has 18 amino acids. V trimming: 5 bases; J trimming: 1 base; junction bases outside the gene matches: 9. CDR1 and CDR2 from the germline V gene are MNHEY and SMNVEV (reference sequence).

This chain joins TRBV30 and TRBJ1-1; TRBD1 aligns across 7 bases. This CDR3 has 13 residues. The ends lost 8 bases at V and 4 bases at J; junction bases unmatched: 10. The germline CDR1 and CDR2 sequences are GTSNPN and SVGIG (reference sequence). The CDR3 sequence is CAQGGGFSTEAFF. DNA for the CDR3: TGTGCCCAGGGGGGAGGGTTTAGCACTGAAGCTTTCTTT.

The chain uses TRBV15 and TRBJ2-7, with TRBD1 identical over 10 bases. The CDR3 spans 17 residues. Germline V gene sequence: CDR1 LNHNV, CDR2 YYDKDF (reference sequence). J was trimmed by 5 bases and V by 0 bases; bases with no gene match: 10. As DNA, the CDR3 is TGTGCCACCAGCAGAGAGAGACAGGACAGGGGGGGCCACGAGCAGTACTTC. Encoded protein: CATSRERQDRGGHEQYF.

This clonotype has a count of ten or more. This chain joins TRBV20-1 and TRBJ2-7, with D perhaps TRBD2 (7 bases). CDR3 size: 13 residues. The V end was cut by 7 bases, the J end by 8 bases, with 21 bases between. Germline CDR1 and CDR2: DFQATT and SNEGSKA (reference sequence). The CDR3 reads CSVQKGEGLKQYF. For the CDR3, the DNA is TGCAGTGTACAGAAGGGGGAGGGCCTTAAGCAGTACTTC.

This clonotype was recorded a few times. This chain links TRBV12-3 or TRBV12-4 with TRBJ2-1; D gene unclear. V was shortened by 5 bases and J by 0 bases, with 11 bases between the two germline ends. The CDR3 has 15 amino acids. The CDR3 region has the DNA TGTGCCAGCAGTAAACTTGTGAGCTCCTACAATGAGCAGTTCTTC. This translates into CASSKLVSSYNEQFF.

This clonotype appeared many times. The gene calls are TRBV6-1 and TRBJ2-1, with 13 bases identical to TRBD2. This CDR3 has 15 amino acids. Germline V gene data show CDR1 as MNHNS and CDR2 as SASEGT. V was pared by 5 bases and J by 4 bases, with 2 bases of the junction left unmatched. The CDR3 reads CASSKLAGGYNEQFF. Written as DNA, the CDR3 is TGTGCCAGCAGTAAACTAGCGGGAGGGTACAATGAGCAGTTCTTC.

This clonotype was observed many times. The rearrangement uses TRBV28 and TRBJ2-1, with 9 bases aligning to TRBD2. After removal of 10 bases from V and 12 bases from J, the junction contained 7 bases not matched to a gene. The CDR3 contains 11 residues. In germline, CDR1 is MDHEN, CDR2 SYDVKM. Here the CDR3 reads CATWTSERQFF. In DNA, the CDR3 is TGTGCCACTTGGACTAGCGAGAGGCAGTTCTTC.

This rearrangement joins TRBV6-1 to TRBJ2-3, with D tentatively TRBD2 (6 bases). Germline V gene sequence: CDR1 MNHNS, CDR2 SASEGT. V was cut by 6 bases and J by 6 bases, with 13 bases left in between. This CDR3 spans 13 amino acids. The CDR3 protein is CASRAGNLDTQYF. As DNA, the CDR3 is TGTGCCAGCAGGGCGGGAAATTTGGATACGCAGTATTTT.

This clonotype was seen ten or more times. The CDR3 region has the DNA TGTGCCATCAGTGAGTCGAGAGTCCCACCTGACAATGAGCAGTTCTTC. Translated, it gives CAISESRVPPDNEQFF. The chain employs TRBV10-3 and TRBJ2-1; D is uncertain. Germline CDR1 ENHRY, CDR2 SYGVKD. Trimming shortened V by 0 bases and J by 5 bases, and 14 bases separated the two germline ends. The CDR3 is made up of 16 amino acids.

This clonotype appeared many times. The rearrangement links TRBV30 to TRBJ2-1, with unresolved D. The CDR3 runs to 14 residues. V lost 6 bases to trimming and J lost 0 bases, with 12 bases between them. The V gene's germline CDR1 is GTSNPN and CDR2 SVGIG (reference sequence). CDR3 protein: CACRIPSSYNEQFF. The CDR3 DNA reads TGTGCCTGCCGCATCCCGAGCTCCTACAATGAGCAGTTCTTC.

The genes are TRBV13 and TRBJ1-1; TRBD1 matches at 10 bases. Germline V lookup: CDR1 PRHDT, CDR2 FYEKMQ (reference sequence). After removal of 1 base from V and 6 bases from J, the junction contained 2 bases not matched to a gene. The CDR3 loop spans 14 amino acids. DNA for the CDR3: TGTGCCAGCAGCTTAGTCGGGACAGGGGCTGAAGCTTTCTTT. This encodes CASSLVGTGAEAFF.

This clonotype was detected many times. The chain joins TRBV24-1 to TRBJ1-2; 7 nucleotides align to TRBD1. Trimming took 4 bases from V and 3 from J; bases not matched to a gene: 4. The CDR3 loop spans 14 amino acids. Germline V gene sequence: CDR1 KGHDR, CDR2 SFDVKD. CDR3 region: CATSESDRYYGYTF. The CDR3 bases are TGTGCCACCAGTGAATCGGACAGGTACTATGGCTACACCTTC.

This clonotype was observed at least ten times. The chain links TRBV3-1 to TRBJ1-3; no reliable D call. Germline CDR1 is LGHDT and CDR2 is YNNKEL (reference sequence). CDR3 length: 15 amino acids. V was pared by 5 bases and J by 0 bases, with 11 bases between. CDR3 in DNA: TGTGCCAGCAGCGGCAGGTCCCGCTCTGGAAACACCATATATTTT. This codes for CASSGRSRSGNTIYF.

The sample holds many counts of this clonotype. This chain uses TRBV20-1 with TRBJ2-3, with 13 bases that match TRBD2. The CDR3 spans 16 residues. The germline CDR1 and CDR2 sequences are DFQATT and SNEGSKA (reference sequence). V lost 3 bases, J lost 5 bases, and 8 bases stayed unmatched. This chain's CDR3 is CSARITSGGARDTQYF. DNA of the CDR3: TGCAGTGCTAGGATAACTAGCGGGGGGGCAAGAGATACGCAGTATTTT.

The chain has TRBV19 and TRBJ2-7, with D tentatively TRBD1 (6 bases). CDR1 is LNHDA and CDR2 is SQIVND in the germline V gene (reference sequence). This CDR3 spans 13 amino acids. Trimming pared 4 bases from V and 7 bases from J, leaving 14 bases between. CDR3 coding DNA: TGTGCCAGTAGTACTCTGGGGGCCGGGGAGCAGTACTTC. This translates into CASSTLGAGEQYF.

This clonotype has a handful of counts. This chain connects TRBV29-1 to TRBJ2-1; unclear D gene. Germline V gene sequence: CDR1 SQVTM, CDR2 ANQGSEA. Trimming cost V 2 bases and J 6 bases, with 5 bases left between them. CDR3 length equals 11 residues. The CDR3: CSVERANEQFF. In DNA, the CDR3 is TGCAGCGTTGAAAGGGCCAATGAGCAGTTCTTC.

This sequence joins TRBV12-3 or TRBV12-4 and TRBJ2-2, with D maybe TRBD1 (6 bases). The CDR3 has 15 residues. The germline V and J ends were trimmed by 7 bases and 2 bases, with 14 bases remaining between them. Here the CDR3 reads CASKDGQLNTGELFF. The CDR3 DNA reads as TGTGCCAGCAAAGACGGACAGCTTAACACCGGGGAGCTGTTTTTT.

The chain links TRBV20-1 to TRBJ1-1; D gene unclear. This CDR3 contains 13 residues. Trimming removed 0 bases at V and 4 bases at J, with 9 bases between. Germline V gene lookup returns CDR1 DFQATT and CDR2 SNEGSKA (reference sequence). CDR3 in DNA: TGCAGTGCTAGAGATCTGAGAGCCACTGAAGCTTTCTTT. Its translation is CSARDLRATEAFF.

This clonotype was recorded many times. The gene calls are TRBV20-1 and TRBJ2-3; D is unclear. CDR3 length: 17 residues. V lost 3 bases and J 0 bases, leaving 19 bases between the germline ends. Germline assignment: CDR1 DFQATT and CDR2 SNEGSKA (reference sequence). The CDR3 protein is CSARFFTPTLSTDTQYF. The DNA for the CDR3 is TGCAGTGCTAGGTTTTTCACCCCGACCCTTAGCACAGATACGCAGTATTTT.

This clonotype has at least ten counts. The chain recombines TRBV5-1 with TRBJ1-1; TRBD1 matches 8 bases. The junction had 4 bases not matched to a gene; V was cut back by 0 bases and J by 6 bases. The germline V gene has CDR1 SGHRS and CDR2 YFSETQ. The CDR3 contains 14 residues. The CDR3 region is CASSLETGESEAFF. In nucleotides, the CDR3 is TGCGCCAGCAGCTTGGAGACAGGGGAGTCTGAAGCTTTCTTT.

V usage is TRBV7-9 and J usage is TRBJ2-1; no clear D gene. Trimming cost V 5 bases and J 3 bases, with 11 bases left between them. Germline values: CDR1 SEHNR, CDR2 FQNEAQ (reference sequence). The CDR3 sequence is 14 residues long. This CDR3 reads CASSQKTSYNEQFF. CDR3 sequence (DNA): TGTGCCAGCAGCCAAAAGACCAGCTACAATGAGCAGTTCTTC. The complete variable domain, with remaining parts taken from reference TRBV7-9 and TRBJ2-1, reads DTGVSQNPRHKITKRGQNVTFRCDPISEHNRLYWYRQTLGQGPEFLTYFQNEAQLEKSRLLSDRFSAERPKGSFSTLEIQRTEQGDSAMYLCASSQKTSYNEQFFGPGTRLTVL.

The rearrangement joins TRBV4-1 to TRBJ2-5; the match to TRBD2 covers 10 bases. The CDR3 extends over 15 amino acids. Losses at the gene ends were 5 bases for V and 3 bases for J; bases not matched to a gene: 6. CDR1 MGHRA and CDR2 YSYEKL come from the germline V gene. The CDR3 is CASSSGTSVEETQYF. Written as DNA, the CDR3 is TGCGCCAGCAGCTCCGGGACTAGCGTAGAAGAGACCCAGTACTTC.

This clonotype was seen repeatedly, ten times or more. J is TRBJ2-7 and V is TRBV2; 7 bases align to TRBD2. J was trimmed by 5 bases and V by 7 bases; bases with no gene match: 5. The V gene's germline CDR1 is SNHLY and CDR2 FYNNEI. This CDR3 is 12 amino acids long. The CDR3 sequence is CASTWEGNEQYF. The DNA for the CDR3 is TGTGCCAGCACTTGGGAGGGGAACGAGCAGTACTTC.

Many counts were recorded for this clonotype. The V call is TRBV11-2, the J call TRBJ2-1; 7 nucleotides line up with TRBD2. The CDR3 totals 16 residues. CDR1 and CDR2 (germline): SGHAT, FQNNGV. V was clipped by 1 base and J by 2 bases; unmatched bases: 5. The DNA for the CDR3 is TGTGCCAGCAGCTTAGGTTTCGCGGGGGCCTACAATGAGCAGTTCTTC. Residues: CASSLGFAGAYNEQFF.

This clonotype was seen ten or more times. J is TRBJ2-1 and V is TRBV28; possibly TRBD2 for D (6 bases). This CDR3 has 17 amino acids. Per germline, CDR1 MDHEN and CDR2 SYDVKM. Trimming took off 5 bases at V and 0 bases at J, with 17 bases between the two ends. The CDR3 spells CASSPPRGSGSYNEQFF. CDR3 coding DNA: TGTGCCAGCAGTCCTCCCCGAGGTAGCGGCTCCTACAATGAGCAGTTCTTC.